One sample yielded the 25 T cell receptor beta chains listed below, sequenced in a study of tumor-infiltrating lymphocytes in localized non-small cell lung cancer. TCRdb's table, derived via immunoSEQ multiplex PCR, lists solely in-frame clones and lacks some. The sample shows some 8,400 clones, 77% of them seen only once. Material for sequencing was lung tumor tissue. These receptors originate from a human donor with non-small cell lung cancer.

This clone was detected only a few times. Here the CDR3 reads CASSLVGSYNEQFF. CDR3 DNA: TGTGCCAGCAGCTTAGTAGGGAGCTACAATGAGCAGTTCTTC. The rearrangement uses TRBV11-2 and TRBJ2-1, with a weak D call TRBD2 (5 bases). The CDR3 spans 14 residues. The V and J ends lost 1 base and 3 bases respectively, with 7 bases between them. From germline, CDR1 is SGHAT and CDR2 FQNNGV.

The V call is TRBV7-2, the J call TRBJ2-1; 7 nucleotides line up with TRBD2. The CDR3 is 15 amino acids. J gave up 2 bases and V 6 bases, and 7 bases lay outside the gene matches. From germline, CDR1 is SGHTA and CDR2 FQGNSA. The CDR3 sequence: CASSFPLAAYNEQFF. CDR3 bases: TGTGCCAGCAGTTTTCCCCTAGCGGCCTACAATGAGCAGTTCTTC.

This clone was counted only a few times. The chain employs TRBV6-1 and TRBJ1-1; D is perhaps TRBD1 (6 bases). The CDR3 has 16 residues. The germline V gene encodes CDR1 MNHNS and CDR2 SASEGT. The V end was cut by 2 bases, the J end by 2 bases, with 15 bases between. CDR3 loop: CASSEQLTGSNTEAFF. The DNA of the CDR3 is TGTGCCAGCAGTGAACAGTTGACAGGCTCTAACACTGAAGCTTTCTTT.

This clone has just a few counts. CDR3 protein: CAATLGGSTEAFF. The CDR3 DNA sequence: TGTGCCGCGACCTTGGGAGGGTCCACTGAAGCTTTCTTT. The chain uses TRBV6-5 and TRBJ1-1, with D uncertain. In germline, CDR1 is MNHEY, CDR2 SVGAGI. The CDR3 spans 13 residues. Trimming left V 11 bases short and J 4 bases short, with 17 bases between.

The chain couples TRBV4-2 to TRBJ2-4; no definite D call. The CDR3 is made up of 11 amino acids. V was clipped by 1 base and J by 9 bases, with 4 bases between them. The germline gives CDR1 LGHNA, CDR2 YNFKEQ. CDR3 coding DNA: TGTGCCAGCAGCCAAGGGAGCATTCAGTACTTC. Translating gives CASSQGSIQYF.

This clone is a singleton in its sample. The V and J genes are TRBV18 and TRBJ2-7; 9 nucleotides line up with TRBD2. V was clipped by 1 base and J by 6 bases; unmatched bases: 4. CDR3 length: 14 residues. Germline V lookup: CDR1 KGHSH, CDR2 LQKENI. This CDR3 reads CASSPLAGEVEQYF. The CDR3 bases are TGTGCCAGCTCACCACTAGCGGGAGAGGTCGAGCAGTACTTC.

The chain's CDR3 is CASRPLGVPGEQYF. For the CDR3, the DNA is TGTGCCAGCAGGCCACTGGGTGTCCCGGGGGAGCAGTACTTC. The chain employs TRBV28 and TRBJ2-7, with D tentatively TRBD2 (5 bases). Trimming took 6 bases from V and 7 from J, leaving 19 bases between them. Germline loops: CDR1 MDHEN, CDR2 SYDVKM. This CDR3 region has 14 residues.

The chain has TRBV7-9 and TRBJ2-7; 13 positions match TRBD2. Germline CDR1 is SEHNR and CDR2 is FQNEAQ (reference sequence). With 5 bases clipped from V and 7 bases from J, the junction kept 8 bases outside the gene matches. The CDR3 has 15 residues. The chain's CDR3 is CASSRQTSGRQEQYF. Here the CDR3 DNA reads TGTGCCAGCAGCCGACAGACTAGCGGGAGGCAGGAGCAGTACTTC.

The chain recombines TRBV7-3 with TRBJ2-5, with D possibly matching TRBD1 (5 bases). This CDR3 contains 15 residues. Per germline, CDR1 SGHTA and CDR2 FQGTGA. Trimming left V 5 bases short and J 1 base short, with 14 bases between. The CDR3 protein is CASSLGQSIQETQYF. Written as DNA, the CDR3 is TGTGCCAGCAGCCTAGGACAATCGATCCAAGAGACCCAGTACTTC.

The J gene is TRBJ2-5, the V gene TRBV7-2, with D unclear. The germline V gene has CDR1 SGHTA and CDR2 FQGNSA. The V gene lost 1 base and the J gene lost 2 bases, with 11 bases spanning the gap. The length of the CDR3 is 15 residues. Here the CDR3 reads CASSLGAALQETQYF. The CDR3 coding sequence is TGTGCCAGCAGCTTAGGGGCAGCACTTCAAGAGACCCAGTACTTC.

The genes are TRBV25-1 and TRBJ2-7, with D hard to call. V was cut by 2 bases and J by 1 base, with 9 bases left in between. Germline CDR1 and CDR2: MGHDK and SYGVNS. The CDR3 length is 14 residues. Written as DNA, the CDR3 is TGTGCCAGCAGTGAAAGAGACATTTCCTACGAGCAGTACTTC. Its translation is CASSERDISYEQYF.

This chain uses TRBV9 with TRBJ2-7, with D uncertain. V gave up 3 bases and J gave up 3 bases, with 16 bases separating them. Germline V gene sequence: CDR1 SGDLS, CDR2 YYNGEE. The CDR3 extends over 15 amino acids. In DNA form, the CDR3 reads TGTGCCAGCAGCGCCGAATCCGGGCTTATCTACGAGCAGTACTTC. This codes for CASSAESGLIYEQYF. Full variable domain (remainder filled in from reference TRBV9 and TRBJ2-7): DSGVTQTPKHLITATGQRVTLRCSPRSGDLSVYWYQQSLDQGLQFLIQYYNGEERAKGNILERFSAQQFPDLHSELNLSSLELGDSALYFCASSAESGLIYEQYFGPGTRLTVT.

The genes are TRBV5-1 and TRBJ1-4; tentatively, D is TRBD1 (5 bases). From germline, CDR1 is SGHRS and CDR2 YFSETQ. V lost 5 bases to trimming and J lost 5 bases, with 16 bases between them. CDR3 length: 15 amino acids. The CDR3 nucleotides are TGCGCCAGCAGTCCTGGGGCGGTACAGAATGAAAAACTGTTTTTT. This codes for CASSPGAVQNEKLFF.

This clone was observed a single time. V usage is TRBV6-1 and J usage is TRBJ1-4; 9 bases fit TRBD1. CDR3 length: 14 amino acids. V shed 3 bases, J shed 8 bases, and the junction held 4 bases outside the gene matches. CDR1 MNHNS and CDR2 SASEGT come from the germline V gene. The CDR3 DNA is TGTGCCAGCAGTGAGGGACAGGGCACCGAAAAACTGTTTTTT. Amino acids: CASSEGQGTEKLFF.

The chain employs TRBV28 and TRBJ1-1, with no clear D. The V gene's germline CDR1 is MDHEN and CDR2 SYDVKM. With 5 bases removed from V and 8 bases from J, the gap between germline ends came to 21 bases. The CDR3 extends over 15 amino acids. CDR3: CASSVPLRDSSEAFF. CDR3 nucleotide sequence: TGTGCCAGCAGTGTCCCCTTGAGGGATTCGTCCGAAGCTTTCTTT.

CDR3: CASSDSAGGPGELFF. CDR3 DNA sequence: TGTGCCAGCAGTGACTCGGCGGGAGGGCCCGGGGAGCTGTTTTTT. The chain couples TRBV6-4 to TRBJ2-2; 9 bases are shared with TRBD2. The V segment lost 0 bases and the J segment 6 bases; nucleotides outside the gene matches: 2. This CDR3 spans 15 amino acids. CDR1 is MRHNA, CDR2 SNTAGT, per germline.

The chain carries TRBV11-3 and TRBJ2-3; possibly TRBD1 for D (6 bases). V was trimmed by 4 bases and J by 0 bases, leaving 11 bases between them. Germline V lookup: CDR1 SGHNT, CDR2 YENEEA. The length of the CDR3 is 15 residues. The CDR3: CASSWGPESTDTQYF. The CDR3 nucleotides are TGTGCCAGCAGCTGGGGGCCGGAAAGCACAGATACGCAGTATTTT.

CDR3 loop: CASSPNLAKNIQYF. In nucleotides, the CDR3 is TGTGCCAGCAGCCCCAATCTAGCCAAAAACATTCAGTACTTC. The chain combines TRBV5-6 with TRBJ2-4; D not certain. CDR3 length: 14 residues. Trimming removed 4 bases at V and 0 bases at J, with 8 bases between. Germline-derived CDR1 and CDR2 are SGHDT and YYEEEE.

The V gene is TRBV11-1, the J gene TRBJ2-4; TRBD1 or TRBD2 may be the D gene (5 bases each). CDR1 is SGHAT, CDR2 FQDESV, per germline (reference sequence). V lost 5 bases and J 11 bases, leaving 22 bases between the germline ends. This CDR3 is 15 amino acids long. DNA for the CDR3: TGTGCCAGCAGCAGGTCACTATCGGGGCCAGCTTTTCAGTACTTC. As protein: CASSRSLSGPAFQYF.

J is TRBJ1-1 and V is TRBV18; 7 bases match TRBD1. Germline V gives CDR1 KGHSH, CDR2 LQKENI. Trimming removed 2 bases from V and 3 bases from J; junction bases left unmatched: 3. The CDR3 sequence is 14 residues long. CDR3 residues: CASSPNQGDTEAFF. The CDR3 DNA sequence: TGTGCCAGCTCACCAAATCAGGGGGACACTGAAGCTTTCTTT.

The CDR3 DNA follows: TGTGCCAGCAGTCAGGCGGCGGACTGGGCCCCCGCCCCGTACTTC. Its translation: CASSQAADWAPAPYF. V and J are TRBV25-1 and TRBJ2-5; D is possibly TRBD2 (5 bases). The germline V gene encodes CDR1 MGHDK and CDR2 SYGVNS. The CDR3 runs 15 residues. The V gene lost 5 bases and the J gene lost 13 bases, with 26 bases spanning the gap.

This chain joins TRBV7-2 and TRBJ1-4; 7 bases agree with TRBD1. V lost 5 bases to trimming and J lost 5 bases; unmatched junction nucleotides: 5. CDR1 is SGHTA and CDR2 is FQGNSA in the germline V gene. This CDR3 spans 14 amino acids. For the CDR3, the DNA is TGTGCCAGCAGCACGCCGACAGGGAATGAAAAACTGTTTTTT. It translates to CASSTPTGNEKLFF.

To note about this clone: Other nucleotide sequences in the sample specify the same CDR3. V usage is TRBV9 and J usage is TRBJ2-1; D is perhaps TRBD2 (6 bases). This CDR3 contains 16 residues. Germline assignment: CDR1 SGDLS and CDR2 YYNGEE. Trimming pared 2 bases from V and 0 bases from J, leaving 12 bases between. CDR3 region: CASSVGGRASYNEQFF. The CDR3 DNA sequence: TGTGCCAGCAGCGTTGGAGGGAGAGCCTCCTACAATGAGCAGTTCTTC. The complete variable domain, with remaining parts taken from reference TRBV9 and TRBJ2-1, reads DSGVTQTPKHLITATGQRVTLRCSPRSGDLSVYWYQQSLDQGLQFLIQYYNGEERAKGNILERFSAQQFPDLHSELNLSSLELGDSALYFCASSVGGRASYNEQFFGPGTRLTVL.

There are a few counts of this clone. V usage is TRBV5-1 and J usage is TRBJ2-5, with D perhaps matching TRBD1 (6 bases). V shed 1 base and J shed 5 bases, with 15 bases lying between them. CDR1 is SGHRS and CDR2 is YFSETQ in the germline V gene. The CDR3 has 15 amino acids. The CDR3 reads CASSLQGRMSETQYF. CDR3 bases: TGCGCCAGCAGCTTGCAGGGGCGAATGTCGGAGACCCAGTACTTC.

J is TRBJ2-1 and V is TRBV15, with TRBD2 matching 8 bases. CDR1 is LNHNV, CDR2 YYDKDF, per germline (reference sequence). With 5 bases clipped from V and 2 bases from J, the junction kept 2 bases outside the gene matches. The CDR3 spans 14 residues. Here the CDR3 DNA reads TGTGCCACCAGCTCGGGACTAGCCTACAATGAGCAGTTCTTC. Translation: CATSSGLAYNEQFF.